These 14 T cell receptor beta chains were sequenced from one sample in a study of blood T cell repertoires in COVID-19. Assay: immunoSEQ multiplex PCR; the TCRdb copy retains only in-frame clones and omits some. The sample yields 55,000 to 70,000 clones, 70% to 90% seen once. Sequencing was done on a sample of peripheral blood. These receptor sequences come from a man between 65 and 80 years old with acute or convalescent COVID-19.

The chain has TRBV25-1 and TRBJ1-5; no clear D gene. The CDR3 loop spans 13 amino acids. Germline assignment: CDR1 MGHDK and CDR2 SYGVNS. V gave up 5 bases and J gave up 5 bases, with 10 bases separating them. Here the CDR3 reads CASSLGGYQPQHF. The CDR3 bases are TGTGCCAGCAGTCTGGGAGGGTATCAGCCCCAGCATTTT.

In its sample, this clone was seen a few times. The V gene is TRBV6-1, the J gene TRBJ1-2, with TRBD1 as a possible D gene (5 bases). V lost 3 bases and J lost 4, with 12 bases in between. CDR1 is MNHNS and CDR2 is SASEGT in the germline V gene. This CDR3 has 14 amino acids. The CDR3 DNA reads TGTGCCAGCAGTGAGGACATTCCCTTCTATGGCTACACCTTC. Protein product: CASSEDIPFYGYTF.

This clone was seen a few times. This rearrangement joins TRBV7-9 to TRBJ2-1, with 11 bases fitting TRBD1. Germline V CDR1 and CDR2: SEHNR, FQNEAQ (reference sequence). The CDR3 extends over 15 amino acids. The J segment lost 4 bases and the V segment lost 4 bases, leaving 3 bases of the junction unmatched. Written as DNA, the CDR3 is TGTGCCAGCAGCTCGGGACAGGGGGAATACAATGAGCAGTTCTTC. Translation gives CASSSGQGEYNEQFF.

The rearrangement uses TRBV3-1 (or the pseudogene TRBV3-2) and TRBJ2-1; D might be TRBD2 (5 bases). Between the trimmed V and J ends, which lost 2 bases and 10 bases, there was a span of 12 bases. Germline CDR1 reads LGHDT; CDR2 reads YNNKEL (reference sequence). The CDR3 length is 13 residues. This CDR3 is CASSQRGAEEQFF. CDR3 nucleotides: TGTGCCAGCAGCCAACGAGGAGCGGAGGAGCAGTTCTTC.

The rearrangement links TRBV7-6 to TRBJ2-2; 10 positions agree with TRBD2. The CDR3 covers 17 residues. J lost 3 bases, V lost 0 bases, and 4 bases had no gene match. Germline V CDR1 and CDR2: SGHVS, FNYEAQ. The CDR3 region is CASSLALAGDHTGELFF. CDR3 bases: TGTGCCAGCAGCTTAGCCCTAGCGGGGGACCACACCGGGGAGCTGTTTTTT. Full variable domain (rest looked up from reference TRBV7-6 and TRBJ2-2): GAGVSQSPRYKVTKRGQDVALRCDPISGHVSLYWYRQALGQGPEFLTYFNYEAQQDKSGLPNDRFSAERPEGSISTLTIQRTEQRDSAMYRCASSLALAGDHTGELFFGEGSRLTVL.

Here the CDR3 reads CASSPDGNYGYTF. The CDR3 nucleotides read TGTGCCAGCAGTCCCGACGGGAACTATGGCTACACCTTC. The chain employs TRBV27 and TRBJ1-2; D is ambiguous. The V end was cut by 5 bases, the J end by 2 bases, with 9 bases between. The CDR3 has 13 amino acids. Germline V lookup: CDR1 MNHEY, CDR2 SMNVEV (reference sequence).

This clone appeared a single time. The chain is built from TRBV11-2 and TRBJ1-2; a weak D match, TRBD1 (5 bases). Trimming left V 1 base short and J 4 bases short, with 13 bases between. This CDR3 spans 15 amino acids. Germline values: CDR1 SGHAT, CDR2 FQNNGV. In DNA form, the CDR3 reads TGTGCCAGCAGCTTAGTTAGTTCAGGGCTCTATGGCTACACCTTC. Translating it yields CASSLVSSGLYGYTF.

V is TRBV19 and J is TRBJ1-5; possible D gene TRBD1, 5 bases. Germline assignment: CDR1 LNHDA and CDR2 SQIVND (reference sequence). There are 16 residues in the CDR3. V was shortened by 6 bases and J by 0 bases, with 15 bases between the two germline ends. This CDR3 is CASRGLGESSNQPQHF. CDR3 DNA sequence: TGTGCCAGTAGGGGGCTGGGCGAAAGTAGCAATCAGCCCCAGCATTTT.

This sequence joins TRBV2 and TRBJ2-5; 14 nucleotides agree with TRBD2. V trimming: 7 bases; J trimming: 3 bases; junction bases outside the gene matches: 4. The length of the CDR3 is 15 residues. CDR1 and CDR2 from the germline V gene are SNHLY and FYNNEI. The CDR3 here is CASILGLAGEETQYF. CDR3 DNA: TGTGCCAGCATCCTGGGACTAGCGGGAGAAGAGACCCAGTACTTC.

The chain links TRBV24-1 to TRBJ2-3, with TRBD2 as a possible D gene (5 bases). Germline values: CDR1 KGHDR, CDR2 SFDVKD. The CDR3 has 14 amino acids. The V end lost 3 bases, the J end lost 4 bases, and 10 bases lay between the germline ends. CDR3 nucleotides: TGTGCCACCAGTGATCCGGGGAAGGCAGATACGCAGTATTTT. It codes for CATSDPGKADTQYF.

This chain joins TRBV30 and TRBJ1-1, with unresolved D. CDR1 and CDR2 from the germline V gene are GTSNPN and SVGIG (reference sequence). This CDR3 has 15 amino acids. V was shortened by 6 bases and J by 3 bases, with 20 bases between the two germline ends. CDR3 in DNA: TGTGCCTGCAGCTTCGGGAGGTTAGCTGACACTGAAGCTTTCTTT. This encodes CACSFGRLADTEAFF.

This clone was counted a single time. The gene calls are TRBV5-1 and TRBJ1-6; TRBD1 agrees at 10 bases. The CDR3 is 15 amino acids. V dropped 2 bases and J dropped 7; count of bases not matched to a gene: 3. The germline V gene has CDR1 SGHRS and CDR2 YFSETQ. The CDR3 spells CASSLGTGENSPLHF. CDR3 sequence (DNA): TGCGCCAGCAGCTTAGGGACAGGGGAGAATTCACCCCTCCACTTT.

This clone was seen a handful of times. The chain couples TRBV4-1 to TRBJ2-2, with D maybe TRBD2 (5 bases). V lost 0 bases and J lost 4, with 12 bases in between. Germline V gene lookup returns CDR1 MGHRA and CDR2 YSYEKL. This CDR3 has 16 amino acids. CDR3 residues: CASSQDRGMRTGELFF. The CDR3 DNA reads TGCGCCAGCAGCCAAGATCGAGGGATGCGCACCGGGGAGCTGTTTTTT.

The genes are TRBV5-1 and TRBJ2-1; 8 bases agree with TRBD1. The CDR3 extends over 15 amino acids. Unmatched junction bases numbered 11, after V lost 7 bases and J lost 5 bases. Germline-derived CDR1 and CDR2 are SGHRS and YFSETQ. The CDR3 sequence is CASGHDRGYNNEQFF. The DNA of the CDR3 is TGCGCCAGCGGCCACGACAGGGGATATAACAATGAGCAGTTCTTC.